A selection of T cell receptor beta chains follows, all from one sample in a study of control samples from healthy donors and cancer patients. The assay was immunoSEQ multiplex PCR, and TCRdb's table has in-frame clones only and misses some. This table holds about 110,000 clones, about 80% found once. Sequencing was done on a sample of blood. The receptors come from a woman in her forties or fifties in good health. The CDR3 runs from the conserved cysteine through the conserved F or W. A D gene is named only where the DNA matches it firmly. Size values are once, few and many counts, or a class for expanded clones, and some rows have none.

V	length	size	J	D	CDR3	DNA
TRBV7-3	14	.	TRBJ2-3	.	CASSYGGSTDTQYF	TGTGCCAGCAGCTACGGAGGAAGCACAGATACGCAGTATTTT
TRBV6-2/TRBV6-3	16	.	TRBJ2-3	TRBD2	CASSSLAGGATDTQYF	TGTGCCAGCAGTTCCTTAGCGGGGGGCGCCACAGATACGCAGTATTTT
TRBV5-1	14	.	TRBJ1-1	.	CASSVRMMNTEAFF	TGCGCCAGCAGCGTCAGAATGATGAACACTGAAGCTTTCTTT
TRBV7-8	16	.	TRBJ2-6	.	CASSLGQLSGANVLTF	TGTGCCAGCAGCTTAGGTCAGCTCTCTGGGGCCAACGTCCTGACTTTC
TRBV14	14	few	TRBJ1-6	.	CASSQRGDNSPLHF	TGTGCCAGCAGCCAAAGGGGAGACAATTCACCCCTCCACTTT
TRBV7-6	13	.	TRBJ2-5	TRBD1	CASSLTGGKTQYF	TGTGCCAGCAGCTTAACAGGGGGGAAGACCCAGTACTTC
TRBV7-9	13	.	TRBJ1-2	TRBD1	CASTQGQGHGYTF	TGTGCCAGCACCCAGGGACAGGGGCATGGCTACACCTTC
TRBV19	17	.	TRBJ2-2	.	CASSIGGLISYTGELFF	TGTGCCAGTAGTATTGGAGGGTTAATCTCTTACACCGGGGAGTTGTTTTTT
TRBV4-1	15	.	TRBJ1-2	TRBD1	CASSPQGAEYYGYTF	TGCGCCAGCAGCCCTCAGGGGGCAGAATACTATGGCTACACCTTC
TRBV9	15	.	TRBJ1-6	TRBD1	CASSGKGTAESPLHF	TGTGCCAGCAGCGGAAAGGGGACAGCGGAGTCACCCCTCCACTTT
TRBV5-1	16	.	TRBJ2-2	TRBD2	CASSPTAGGNTGELFF	TGCGCCAGCAGCCCGACCGCGGGGGGGAACACCGGGGAGCTGTTTTTT
TRBV24-1	15	.	TRBJ2-5	TRBD2	CATSDRIAGAETQYF	TGTGCCACCAGTGATCGCATAGCGGGGGCAGAGACCCAGTACTTC
TRBV27	19	.	TRBJ1-3	TRBD1	CASSHLRTGTGFSGNTIYF	TGTGCCAGCAGTCACTTGCGAACCGGGACAGGCTTCTCTGGAAACACCATATATTTT
TRBV30	14	.	TRBJ2-1	.	CAWSGGSFYNEQFF	TGTGCCTGGAGTGGGGGGTCCTTTTACAATGAGCAGTTCTTC
TRBV29-1	13	.	TRBJ1-2	.	CSAWDTTNYGYTF	TGCAGCGCCTGGGACACAACTAACTATGGCTACACCTTC
TRBV24-1	15	.	TRBJ2-3	.	CATSDLATNTDTQYF	TGTGCCACCAGTGATCTCGCGACGAACACAGATACGCAGTATTTT
TRBV3-1/TRBV3-2	15	few	TRBJ1-5	TRBD1	CASSQQTGGGQPQHF	TGTGCCAGCAGCCAGCAGACAGGGGGTGGTCAGCCCCAGCATTTT
TRBV19	20	.	TRBJ2-2	TRBD2	CASSILSGLAGIRHTGELFF	TGTGCCAGTAGTATTTTGTCGGGACTAGCGGGTATAAGACACACCGGGGAGCTGTTTTTT
TRBV10-3	15	once	TRBJ2-7	TRBD2	CAISDGLAGGYEQYF	TGTGCCATCAGTGATGGACTAGCGGGGGGGTACGAGCAGTACTTC
TRBV5-4	15	.	TRBJ1-1	.	CASRSLRGLNTEAFF	TGTGCCAGCAGGAGCCTTCGGGGATTGAACACTGAAGCTTTCTTT
TRBV28	13	.	TRBJ1-3	.	CASSLGYRDTIYF	TGTGCCAGCAGTTTGGGGTATCGAGACACCATATATTTT
TRBV5-1	15	once	TRBJ1-1	.	CASSLGGRQNTEAFF	TGCGCCAGCAGCTTGGGGGGGAGACAGAACACTGAAGCTTTCTTT
TRBV7-3	14	.	TRBJ2-7	TRBD1	CASSISPGGGEQYF	TGTGCCAGCAGCATATCCCCAGGGGGTGGGGAGCAGTACTTC
TRBV27	15	.	TRBJ2-6	.	CASSLTSSGANVLTF	TGTGCCAGCAGTTTAACGAGCTCTGGGGCCAACGTCCTGACTTTC
TRBV3-1/TRBV3-2	14	few	TRBJ2-3	.	CASSPGFSTDTQYF	TGTGCCAGCAGCCCGGGCTTTAGCACAGATACGCAGTATTTT
TRBV15	14	.	TRBJ1-1	.	CATSRGQLNTEAFF	TGTGCCACCAGCAGAGGACAACTGAACACTGAAGCTTTCTTT
TRBV13	12	.	TRBJ2-5	.	CASSSPGETQYF	TGTGCCAGCAGCTCCCCGGGGGAGACCCAGTACTTC
TRBV7-2	16	.	TRBJ1-6	.	CASSQHRQGSNSPLHF	TGTGCCAGCAGCCAACACCGGCAGGGTAGTAATTCACCCCTCCACTTT
TRBV5-1	17	.	TRBJ2-3	TRBD2	CASSLGLAGGSTDTQYF	TGCGCCAGCAGCCTGGGACTAGCGGGAGGCAGCACAGATACGCAGTATTTT
TRBV18	16	.	TRBJ1-5	.	CASSPPREVGNQPQHF	TGTGCCAGCTCACCACCGAGAGAAGTAGGCAATCAGCCCCAGCATTTT
TRBV9	16	.	TRBJ1-3	.	CASSVATTFSGNTIYF	TGTGCCAGCAGCGTAGCTACCACGTTCTCTGGAAACACCATATATTTT
TRBV27	15	.	TRBJ1-2	TRBD1	CASGDALGTGVGYTF	TGTGCCAGCGGGGACGCACTCGGGACAGGGGTTGGCTACACCTTC
TRBV12-3/TRBV12-4	13	.	TRBJ2-7	.	CASREQRYYEQYF	TGTGCCAGCAGGGAACAGAGATACTACGAGCAGTACTTC
TRBV19	14	.	TRBJ1-1	TRBD1	CASSYRQGRTEAFF	TGTGCCAGTAGTTACCGACAGGGGCGGACTGAAGCTTTCTTT
TRBV7-2	16	.	TRBJ2-7	TRBD2	CASSLRSGLSTYEQYF	TGTGCCAGCAGCTTAAGATCGGGACTATCCACCTACGAGCAGTACTTC
TRBV19	15	once	TRBJ2-7	.	CASSPPGAGDLGQYF	TGTGCCAGTAGTCCCCCGGGAGCAGGGGATTTGGGGCAGTACTTC
TRBV2	16	.	TRBJ1-4	.	CASSELWGYGNEKLFF	TGTGCCAGCAGTGAACTGTGGGGATATGGTAATGAAAAACTGTTTTTT
TRBV4-2	15	many	TRBJ2-3	.	CASSQDWRLTDTQYF	TGTGCCAGCAGCCAAGATTGGAGGCTCACAGATACGCAGTATTTT
TRBV2	16	.	TRBJ2-3	TRBD2	CASRQLAVTSTDTQYF	TGTGCCAGCAGACAACTAGCGGTTACTAGCACAGATACGCAGTATTTT
TRBV11-2	14	.	TRBJ1-1	.	CASSFPVWNTEAFF	TGTGCCAGCAGCTTCCCAGTATGGAACACTGAAGCTTTCTTT
TRBV5-6	14	once	TRBJ2-5	.	CASSYYGRQETQYF	TGTGCCAGCAGCTACTACGGACGGCAAGAGACCCAGTACTTC
TRBV29-1	15	.	TRBJ2-3	TRBD1	CSVSGQGAFTDTQYF	TGCAGCGTCTCGGGACAGGGGGCATTCACAGATACGCAGTATTTT
TRBV5-4	14	.	TRBJ1-4	.	CASSSRDTREKLFF	TGTGCCAGCAGCTCCCGGGACACTCGTGAAAAACTGTTTTTT
TRBV4-3	17	.	TRBJ2-1	.	CASSQASSHSSSNEQFF	TGCGCCAGCAGCCAAGCGAGCTCTCACTCCTCCAGCAATGAGCAGTTCTTC
TRBV24-1	15	.	TRBJ2-5	.	CATSDSSGVKETQYF	TGTGCCACCAGTGATAGTTCCGGAGTAAAAGAGACCCAGTACTTC
TRBV19	15	.	TRBJ1-5	.	CASNPTGNGNQPQHF	TGTGCCAGTAACCCAACAGGGAACGGCAATCAGCCCCAGCATTTT
TRBV7-3	18	.	TRBJ2-1	.	CASSLESNGTTWVDEQFF	TGTGCCAGCAGCTTAGAGAGTAACGGGACCACTTGGGTGGATGAGCAGTTCTTC
TRBV5-4	16	.	TRBJ2-5	TRBD1	CASSLDGTGLRETQYF	TGTGCCAGCAGCTTAGACGGGACAGGTCTCAGAGAGACCCAGTACTTC
TRBV9	12	.	TRBJ2-7	TRBD1	CASSVTGGEQYF	TGTGCCAGCAGCGTAACAGGGGGCGAGCAGTACTTC
TRBV19	12	few	TRBJ2-5	TRBD1	CASSSGTGTQYF	TGTGCCAGTAGTTCCGGGACAGGGACCCAGTACTTC
TRBV3-1/TRBV3-2	14	.	TRBJ2-3	.	CASSQTGTGDTQYF	TGTGCCAGCAGTCAAACCGGGACTGGAGATACGCAGTATTTT
TRBV5-6	15	.	TRBJ2-1	.	CASSRWAGVYNEQFF	TGTGCCAGCAGCAGGTGGGCAGGAGTATACAATGAGCAGTTCTTC
TRBV7-2	14	.	TRBJ2-2	TRBD2	CASSLAAGAGELFF	TGTGCCAGCAGCTTAGCGGCGGGAGCCGGGGAGCTGTTTTTT
TRBV28	15	.	TRBJ2-3	TRBD1	CASILTGRGTDTQYF	TGTGCCAGCATCCTGACAGGGCGAGGCACAGATACGCAGTATTTT
TRBV3-1/TRBV3-2	16	.	TRBJ1-2	TRBD1	CASSSLTGQGDGGYTF	TGTGCCAGCAGCTCGTTGACCGGACAGGGTGATGGAGGCTACACCTTC
TRBV7-9	12	.	TRBJ1-2	.	CASSSGLHGYTF	TGTGCCAGCAGCTCGGGACTCCATGGCTACACCTTC
TRBV6-5	16	.	TRBJ2-1	TRBD2	CASSSQLAGGYNEQFF	TGTGCCAGCAGTTCCCAACTAGCGGGAGGTTACAATGAGCAGTTCTTC